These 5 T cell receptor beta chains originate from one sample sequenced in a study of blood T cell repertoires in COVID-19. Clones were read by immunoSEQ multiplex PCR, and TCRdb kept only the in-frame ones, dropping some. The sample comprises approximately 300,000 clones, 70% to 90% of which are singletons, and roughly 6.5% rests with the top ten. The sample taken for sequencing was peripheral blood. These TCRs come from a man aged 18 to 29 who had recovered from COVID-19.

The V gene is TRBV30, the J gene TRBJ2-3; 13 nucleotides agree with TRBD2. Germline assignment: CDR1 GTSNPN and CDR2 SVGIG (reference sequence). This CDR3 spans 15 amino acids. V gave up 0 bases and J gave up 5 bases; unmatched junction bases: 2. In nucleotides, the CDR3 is TGTGCCTGGAGTGTACTAGCGGGAGGGAAAGATACGCAGTATTTT. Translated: CAWSVLAGGKDTQYF.

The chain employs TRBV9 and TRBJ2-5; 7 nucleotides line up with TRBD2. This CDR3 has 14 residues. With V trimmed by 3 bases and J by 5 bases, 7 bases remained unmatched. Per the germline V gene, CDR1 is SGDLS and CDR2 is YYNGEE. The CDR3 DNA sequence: TGTGCCAGCAGCGCCGGCGGGGGAGACGAGACCCAGTACTTC. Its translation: CASSAGGGDETQYF.

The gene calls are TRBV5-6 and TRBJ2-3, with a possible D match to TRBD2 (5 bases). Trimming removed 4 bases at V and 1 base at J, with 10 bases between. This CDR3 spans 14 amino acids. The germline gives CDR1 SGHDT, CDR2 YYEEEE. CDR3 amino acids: CASSPVGGTDTQYF. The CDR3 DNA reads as TGTGCCAGCAGCCCGGTCGGGGGCACAGATACGCAGTATTTT.

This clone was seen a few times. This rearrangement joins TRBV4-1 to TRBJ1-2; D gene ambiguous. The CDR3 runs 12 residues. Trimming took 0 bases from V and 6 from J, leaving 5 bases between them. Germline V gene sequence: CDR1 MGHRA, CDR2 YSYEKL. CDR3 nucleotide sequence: TGCGCCAGCAGCCAAGATATTAATGGCTACACCTTC. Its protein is CASSQDINGYTF.

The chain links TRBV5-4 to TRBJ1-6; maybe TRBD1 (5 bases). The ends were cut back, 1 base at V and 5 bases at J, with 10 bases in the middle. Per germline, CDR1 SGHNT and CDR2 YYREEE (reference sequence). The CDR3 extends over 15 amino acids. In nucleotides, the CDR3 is TGTGCCAGCAGCTTGTGGGCAGGGAATAATTCACCCCTCCACTTT. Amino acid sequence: CASSLWAGNNSPLHF.